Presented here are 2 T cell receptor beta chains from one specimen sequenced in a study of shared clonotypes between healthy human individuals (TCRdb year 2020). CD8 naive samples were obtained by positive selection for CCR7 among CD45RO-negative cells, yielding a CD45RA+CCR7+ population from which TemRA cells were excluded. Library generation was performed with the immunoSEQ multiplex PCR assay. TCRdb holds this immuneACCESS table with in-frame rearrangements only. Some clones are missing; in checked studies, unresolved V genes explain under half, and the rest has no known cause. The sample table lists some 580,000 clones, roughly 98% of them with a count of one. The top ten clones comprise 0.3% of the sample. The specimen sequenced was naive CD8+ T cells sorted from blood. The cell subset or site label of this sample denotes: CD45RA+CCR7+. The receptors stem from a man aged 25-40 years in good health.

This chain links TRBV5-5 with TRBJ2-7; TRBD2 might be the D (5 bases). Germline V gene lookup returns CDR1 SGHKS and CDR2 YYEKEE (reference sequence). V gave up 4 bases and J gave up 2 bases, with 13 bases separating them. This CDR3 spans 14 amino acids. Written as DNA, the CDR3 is TGTGCCAGCAGCGTTCCCCGGGATACCTACGAGCAGTACTTC. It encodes CASSVPRDTYEQYF. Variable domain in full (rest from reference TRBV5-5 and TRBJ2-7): DAGVTQSPTHLIKTRGQQVTLRCSPISGHKSVSWYQQVLGQGPQFIFQYYEKEERGRGNFPDRFSARQFPNYSSELNVNALLLGDSALYLCASSVPRDTYEQYFGPGTRLTVT.

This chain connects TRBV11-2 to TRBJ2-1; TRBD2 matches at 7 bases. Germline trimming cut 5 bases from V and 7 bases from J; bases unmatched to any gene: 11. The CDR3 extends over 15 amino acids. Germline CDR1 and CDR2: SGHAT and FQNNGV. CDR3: CASSQRLAETNEQFF. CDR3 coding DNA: TGTGCCAGCAGCCAACGACTAGCTGAAACGAATGAGCAGTTCTTC.